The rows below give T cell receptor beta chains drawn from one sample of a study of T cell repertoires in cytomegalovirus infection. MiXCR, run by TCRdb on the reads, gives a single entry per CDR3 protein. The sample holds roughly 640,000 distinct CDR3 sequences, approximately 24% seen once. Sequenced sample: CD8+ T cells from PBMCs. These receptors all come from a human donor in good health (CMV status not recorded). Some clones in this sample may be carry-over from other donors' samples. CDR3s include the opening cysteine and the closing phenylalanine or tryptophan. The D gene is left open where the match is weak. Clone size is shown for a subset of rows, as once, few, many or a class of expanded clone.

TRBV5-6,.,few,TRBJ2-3,TGTGCCAGCAGCTTACCGGGACGGAGCACAGATACGCAGTATTTT,CASSLPGRSTDTQYF
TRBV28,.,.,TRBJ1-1,TGTGCCAGCAGTAAGTGGACACCTGAAGCTTTCTTT,CASSKWTPEAFF
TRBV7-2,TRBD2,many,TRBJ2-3,TGTGCCAGCAGCTTAGTTAGTCTAGCGGGGGGCACTAGCACAGATACGCAGTATTTT,CASSLVSLAGGTSTDTQYF
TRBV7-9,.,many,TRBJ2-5,TGTGCCAGCAGCTTAGCGGGACCCGTGGGGGAGACCCAGTACTTC,CASSLAGPVGETQYF
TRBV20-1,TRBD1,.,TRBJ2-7,TGCAGTGCTAGGTGGACAGGGGCCCACGAGCAGTACTTC,CSARWTGAHEQYF
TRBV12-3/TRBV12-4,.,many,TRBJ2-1,TGTGCCAGCACCCCCCAAGGGGCCCTGTATAACAATGAGCAGTTCTTC,CASTPQGALYNNEQFF
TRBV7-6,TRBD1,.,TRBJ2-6,TGTGCCAGCAGCTTAAGGGGAGACAGGGCTGGGGCCAACGTCCTGACTTTC,CASSLRGDRAGANVLTF
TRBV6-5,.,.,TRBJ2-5,TGTGCCAGCAGTTACTCGGTAGGGGAAAACCAGTACTTC,CASSYSVGENQYF
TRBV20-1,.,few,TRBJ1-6,TGCAGTGCTAGAGCCCCTCAGGGCCCTAATTCACCCCTCCACTTT,CSARAPQGPNSPLHF
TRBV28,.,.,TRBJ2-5,TGTGCCAGCAGTCTCGAAGGAGATGAGACCCAGTACTTC,CASSLEGDETQYF